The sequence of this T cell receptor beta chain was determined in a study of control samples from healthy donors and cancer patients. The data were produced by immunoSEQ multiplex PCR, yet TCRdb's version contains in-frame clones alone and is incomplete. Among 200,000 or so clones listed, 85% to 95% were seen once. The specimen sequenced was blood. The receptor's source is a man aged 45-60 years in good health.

CDR3: CASSLATGLYEQYF. CDR3 nucleotide sequence: TGTGCCAGCAGTTTAGCAACAGGGTTGTACGAGCAGTACTTC. V usage is TRBV27 and J usage is TRBJ2-7; a weak D match, TRBD1 (6 bases). This CDR3 has 14 residues. V shed 2 bases and J shed 4 bases, with 12 bases lying between them. CDR1 is MNHEY and CDR2 is SMNVEV in the germline V gene (reference sequence).